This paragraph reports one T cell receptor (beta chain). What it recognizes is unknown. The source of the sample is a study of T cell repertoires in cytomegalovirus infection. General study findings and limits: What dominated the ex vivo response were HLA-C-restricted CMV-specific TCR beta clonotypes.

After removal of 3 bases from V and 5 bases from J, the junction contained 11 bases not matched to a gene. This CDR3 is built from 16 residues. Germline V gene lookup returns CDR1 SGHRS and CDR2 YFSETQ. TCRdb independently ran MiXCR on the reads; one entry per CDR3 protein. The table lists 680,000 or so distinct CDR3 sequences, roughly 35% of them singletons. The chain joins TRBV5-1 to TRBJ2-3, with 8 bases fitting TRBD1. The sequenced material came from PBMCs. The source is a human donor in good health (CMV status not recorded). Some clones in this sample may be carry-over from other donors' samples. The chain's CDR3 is CASSSLGGQDRDTQYF. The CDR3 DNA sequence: TGCGCCAGCAGCTCCCTAGGGGGACAGGATAGAGATACGCAGTATTTT.